In this sample, the clone carrying this T cell receptor beta chain turned up many times. CDR3 length: 21 residues. Trimming removed 0 bases from V and 2 bases from J; junction bases left unmatched: 18. Per germline, CDR1 MGHRA and CDR2 YSYEKL. The data derive from a study of human T cells and chemical hapten exposure. One entry per CDR3 protein, called by TCRdb with MiXCR from the RACE reads. The sample lists more than 85,000 distinct CDR3 sequences, roughly a tenth occurring once. Stated time point: patch test 2, 6 weeks after DPC sensitization. Treatment in this sample: therapeutic diphenylcyclopropenone sensitization with weekly scalp DPC.

This clonotype originated in a woman in her forties with alopecia areata. Some clones in this sample may be carry-over from other donors' samples. V usage is TRBV4-1 and J usage is TRBJ2-3; 9 nucleotides align to TRBD2. Sample: whole blood, taken in connection with sensitization to the hapten diphenylcyclopropenone (DPC). This CDR3 is CASSQERWEVSAGGLTDTQYF. For the CDR3, the DNA is TGCGCCAGCAGCCAAGAACGATGGGAGGTTTCAGCGGGGGGCCTCACAGATACGCAGTATTTT.